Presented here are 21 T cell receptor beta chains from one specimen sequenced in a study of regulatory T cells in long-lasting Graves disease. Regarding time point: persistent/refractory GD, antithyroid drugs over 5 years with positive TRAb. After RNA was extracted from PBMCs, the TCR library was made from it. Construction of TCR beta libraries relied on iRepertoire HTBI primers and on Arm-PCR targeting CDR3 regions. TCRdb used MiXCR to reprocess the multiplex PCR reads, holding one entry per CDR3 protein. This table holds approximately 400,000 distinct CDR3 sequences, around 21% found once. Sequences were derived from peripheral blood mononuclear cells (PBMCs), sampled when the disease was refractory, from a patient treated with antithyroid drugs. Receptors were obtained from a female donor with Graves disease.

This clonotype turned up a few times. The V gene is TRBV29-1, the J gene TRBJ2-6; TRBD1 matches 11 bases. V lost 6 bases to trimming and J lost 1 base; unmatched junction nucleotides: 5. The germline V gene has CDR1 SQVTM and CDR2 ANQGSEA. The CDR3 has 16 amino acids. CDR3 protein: CSVRGQGASGANVLTF. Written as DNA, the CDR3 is TGCAGCGTGAGAGGACAGGGGGCGTCTGGGGCCAACGTCCTGACTTTC.

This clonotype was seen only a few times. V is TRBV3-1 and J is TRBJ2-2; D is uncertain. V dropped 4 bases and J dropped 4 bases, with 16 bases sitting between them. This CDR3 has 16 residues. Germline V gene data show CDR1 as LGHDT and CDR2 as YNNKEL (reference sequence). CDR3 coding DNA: TGTGCCAGCAGCCGCCTTGGGTCTTCGAGCACCGGGGAGCTGTTTTTT. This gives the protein CASSRLGSSSTGELFF.

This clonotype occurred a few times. Here the CDR3 reads CASSPYSGTRFSGANVLTF. The CDR3 nucleotides are TGTGCCAGCAGTCCGTATAGCGGCACAAGATTCTCTGGGGCCAACGTCCTGACTTTC. The J gene is TRBJ2-6, the V gene TRBV7-9; possibly TRBD2 for D (6 bases). This CDR3 spans 19 amino acids. Germline CDR1 and CDR2: SEHNR and FQNEAQ (reference sequence). V was clipped by 6 bases and J by 0 bases, with 21 bases between them.

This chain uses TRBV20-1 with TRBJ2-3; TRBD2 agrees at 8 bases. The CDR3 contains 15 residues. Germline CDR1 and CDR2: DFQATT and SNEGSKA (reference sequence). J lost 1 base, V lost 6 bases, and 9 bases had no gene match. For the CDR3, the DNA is TGCAGTGCCACAGAGGGTAGCGGGGGCACAGATACGCAGTATTTT. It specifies CSATEGSGGTDTQYF.

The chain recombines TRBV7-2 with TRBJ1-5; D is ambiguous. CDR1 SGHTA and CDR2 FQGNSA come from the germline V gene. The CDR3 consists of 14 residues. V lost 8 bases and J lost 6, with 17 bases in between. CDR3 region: CASAQVAVGQPQHF. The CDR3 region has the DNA TGTGCCAGCGCCCAAGTGGCAGTGGGTCAGCCCCAGCATTTT.

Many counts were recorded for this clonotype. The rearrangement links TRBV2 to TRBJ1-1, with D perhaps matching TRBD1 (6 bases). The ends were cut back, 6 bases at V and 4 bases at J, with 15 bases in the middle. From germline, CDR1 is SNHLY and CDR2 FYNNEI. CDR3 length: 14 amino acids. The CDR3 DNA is TGTGCCAGCAGACCACAGGGTGTGGGCACTGAAGCTTTCTTT. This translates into CASRPQGVGTEAFF.

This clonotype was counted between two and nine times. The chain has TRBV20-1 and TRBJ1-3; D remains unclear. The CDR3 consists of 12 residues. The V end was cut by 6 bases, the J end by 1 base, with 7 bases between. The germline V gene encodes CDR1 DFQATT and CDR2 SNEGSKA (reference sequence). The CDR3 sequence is CSAGWSGNTIYF. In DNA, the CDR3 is TGCAGTGCCGGATGGTCTGGAAACACCATATATTTT.

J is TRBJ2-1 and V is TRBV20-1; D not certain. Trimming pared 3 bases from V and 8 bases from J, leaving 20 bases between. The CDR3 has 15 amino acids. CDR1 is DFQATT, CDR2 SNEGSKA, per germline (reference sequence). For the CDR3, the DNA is TGCAGTGCTAGGAACATCTTGGCCGTCTCCGATGAGCAGTTCTTC. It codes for CSARNILAVSDEQFF.

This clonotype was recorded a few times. CDR3 coding DNA: TGTGCCACCAGCAGTGCACAGGGCTACACTGAAGCTTTCTTT. Amino acids: CATSSAQGYTEAFF. The V and J genes are TRBV15 and TRBJ1-1; possibly TRBD1 for D (6 bases). The germline gives CDR1 LNHNV, CDR2 YYDKDF (reference sequence). The V end was cut by 3 bases, the J end by 3 bases, with 11 bases between. The CDR3 totals 14 residues.

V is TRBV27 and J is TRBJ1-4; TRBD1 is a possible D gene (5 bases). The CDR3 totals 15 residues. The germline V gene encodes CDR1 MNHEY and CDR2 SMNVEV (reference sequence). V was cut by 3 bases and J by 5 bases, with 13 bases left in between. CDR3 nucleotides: TGTGCCAGCAGTTTCCAGGGAGGGGAAAATGAAAAACTGTTTTTT. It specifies CASSFQGGENEKLFF.

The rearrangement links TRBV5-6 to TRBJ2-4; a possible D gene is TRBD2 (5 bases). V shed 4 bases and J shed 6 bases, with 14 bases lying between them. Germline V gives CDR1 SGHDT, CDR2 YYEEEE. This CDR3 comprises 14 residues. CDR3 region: CASSPEGRGNIQYF. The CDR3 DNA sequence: TGTGCCAGCAGCCCCGAGGGTCGGGGAAACATTCAGTACTTC.

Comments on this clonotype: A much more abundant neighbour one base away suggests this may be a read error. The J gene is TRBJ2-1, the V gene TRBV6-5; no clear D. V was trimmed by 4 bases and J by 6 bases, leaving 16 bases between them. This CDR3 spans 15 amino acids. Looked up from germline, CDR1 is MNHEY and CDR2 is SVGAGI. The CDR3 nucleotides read TGTGCCAGCAGTTTTGCGCCATCCGTCCTCAATGAGCAGTTCTTC. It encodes CASSFAPSVLNEQFF.

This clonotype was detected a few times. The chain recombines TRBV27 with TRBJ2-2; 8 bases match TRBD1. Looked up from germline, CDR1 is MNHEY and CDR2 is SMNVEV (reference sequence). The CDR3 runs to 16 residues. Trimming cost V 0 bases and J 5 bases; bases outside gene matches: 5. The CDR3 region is CASSLSQGAVTGELFF. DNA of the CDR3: TGTGCCAGCAGTTTATCGCAGGGGGCGGTGACCGGGGAGCTGTTTTTT.

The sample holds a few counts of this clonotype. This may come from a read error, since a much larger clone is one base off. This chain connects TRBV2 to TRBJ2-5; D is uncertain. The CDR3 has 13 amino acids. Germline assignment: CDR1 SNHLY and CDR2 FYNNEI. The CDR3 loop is CAGSDPGWETQYF. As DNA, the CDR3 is TGTGCCGGCAGTGACCCAGGTTGGGAGACCCAGTACTTC.

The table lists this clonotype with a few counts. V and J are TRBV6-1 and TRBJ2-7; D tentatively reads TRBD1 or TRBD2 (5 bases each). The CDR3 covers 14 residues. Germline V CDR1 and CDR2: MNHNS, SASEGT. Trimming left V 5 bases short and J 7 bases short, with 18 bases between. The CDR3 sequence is CASSHPGPSREQYF. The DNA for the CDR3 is TGTGCCAGCAGTCATCCGGGACCATCCCGAGAGCAGTACTTC.

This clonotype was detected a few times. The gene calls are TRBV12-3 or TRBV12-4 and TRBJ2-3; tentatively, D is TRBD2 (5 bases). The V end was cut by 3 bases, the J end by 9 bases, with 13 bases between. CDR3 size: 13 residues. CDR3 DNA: TGTGCCAGCAGTTTGCTGGGAGCCGGAACGCAGTATTTT. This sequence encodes CASSLLGAGTQYF.

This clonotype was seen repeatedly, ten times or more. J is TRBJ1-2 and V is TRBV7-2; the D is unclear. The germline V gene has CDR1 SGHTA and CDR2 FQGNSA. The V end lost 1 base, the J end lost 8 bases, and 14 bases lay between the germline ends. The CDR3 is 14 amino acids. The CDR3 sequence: CASSLEGPTRGYTF. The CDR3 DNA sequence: TGTGCCAGCAGCTTAGAGGGCCCCACGAGGGGCTACACCTTC.

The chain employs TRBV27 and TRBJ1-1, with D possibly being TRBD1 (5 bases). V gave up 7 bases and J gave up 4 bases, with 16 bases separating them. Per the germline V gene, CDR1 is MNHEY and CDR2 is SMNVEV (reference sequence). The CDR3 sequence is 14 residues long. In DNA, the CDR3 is TGTGCCAGCACCCCGGTGAGTGGGGGCACTGAAGCTTTCTTT. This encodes CASTPVSGGTEAFF.

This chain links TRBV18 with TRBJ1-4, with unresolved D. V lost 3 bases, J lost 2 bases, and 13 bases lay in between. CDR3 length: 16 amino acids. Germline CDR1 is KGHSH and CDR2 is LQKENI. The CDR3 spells CASSPGLSRTNEKLFF. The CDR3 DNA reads TGTGCCAGCTCACCCGGTTTATCTAGGACTAATGAAAAACTGTTTTTT.

The CDR3 is CASSTRTSGPTDTQYF. Here the CDR3 DNA reads TGTGCCAGTAGTACCAGGACTAGCGGGCCCACAGATACGCAGTATTTT. V usage is TRBV19 and J usage is TRBJ2-3; 11 nucleotides align to TRBD2. There are 16 residues in the CDR3. CDR1 and CDR2 (germline): LNHDA, SQIVND (reference sequence). V lost 4 bases, J lost 2 bases, and 5 bases stayed unmatched.

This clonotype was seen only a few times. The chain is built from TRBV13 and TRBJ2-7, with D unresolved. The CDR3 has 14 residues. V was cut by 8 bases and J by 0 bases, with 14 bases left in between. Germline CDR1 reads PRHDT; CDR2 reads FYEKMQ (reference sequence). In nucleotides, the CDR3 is TGTGCCAGCCCATGGACGGTGGCCTCCTACGAGCAGTACTTC. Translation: CASPWTVASYEQYF.